This TCR beta chain was found in a study of CD8 T cells in ankylosing spondylitis. Whole-study results and caveats: Eight highly homologous variants formed a TCR beta motif that appeared characteristic of ankylosing spondylitis blood.

From the 5' RACE reads, TCRdb called clonotypes with MiXCR, one entry per CDR3 protein. The top ten clones hold under 4.5% of a sample with about 500,000 distinct CDR3 sequences, approximately 5% of them seen once. This clonotype was found many times. Its antigen is unknown. Germline V lookup: CDR1 SEHNR, CDR2 FQNEAQ (reference sequence). The length of the CDR3 is 16 residues. Trimming took off 5 bases at V and 8 bases at J, with 21 bases between the two ends. The chain joins TRBV7-9 to TRBJ1-4; D gene uncertain. The sequence was obtained from a male donor with ankylosing spondylitis. Material for sequencing was blood, either unsorted or a sorted T cell fraction (not recorded which). The CDR3 DNA reads as TGTGCCAGCAGCCCCCCGGGCACCTCAGCGGACGAAAAACTGTTTTTT. Translating gives CASSPPGTSADEKLFF.